The rows below give T cell receptor beta chains drawn from one sample of a study of shared clonotypes between healthy human individuals. The repertoire was sequenced with immunoSEQ multiplex PCR; TCRdb's copy has only in-frame clones and lacks some. The top ten hold under 0.8% of the sample, which has roughly 1,000,000 clones, approximately 78% seen once. The specimen was memory CD4+ T cells from PBMCs. The receptor set was obtained from a man in his late teens or twenties in good health. Some clones in this sample may be carry-over from other donors' samples. CDR3s include the opening cysteine and the closing phenylalanine or tryptophan. D genes are given only for firm matches. Expanded clones are given a class, and other clones once, few, many or no size at all.

TRBJ2-7	TRBV2	TRBD2	NA	CASSLGTSGSYEQYF	TGTGCCAGCAGCCTTGGGACTAGCGGTTCCTACGAGCAGTACTTC
TRBJ2-3	TRBV5-1	TRBD2	NA	CASGGGRNADTQYF	TGCGCCAGCGGAGGCGGGAGGAATGCAGATACGCAGTATTTT
TRBJ2-7	TRBV15	NA	few	CATSRGTGLYEQYF	TGTGCCACCAGCAGAGGGACGGGTTTATACGAGCAGTACTTC
TRBJ2-1	TRBV6-4	NA	NA	CASSSDFGSEQFF	TGTGCCAGCAGTTCCGACTTTGGCAGTGAGCAGTTCTTC
TRBJ2-3	TRBV7-8	NA	NA	CASSPRGAGYDTQYF	TGTGCCAGCAGCCCCAGGGGAGCGGGCTACGATACGCAGTATTTT
TRBJ1-4	TRBV10-3	TRBD1	few	CAISDGTDSTNEKLFF	TGTGCCATCAGTGACGGGACAGATTCAACTAATGAAAAACTGTTTTTT
TRBJ1-2	TRBV6-1	NA	NA	CASSERWQSNYGYTF	TGTGCCAGCAGTGAAAGGTGGCAGAGTAACTATGGCTACACCTTC
TRBJ2-3	TRBV11-2	NA	NA	CASSFGQYF	TGTGCCAGCAGCTTTGGGCAGTATTTT
TRBJ1-2	TRBV4-3	NA	NA	CASSQDKRAHRGLNGGGYTF	TGCGCCAGCAGCCAAGATAAAAGGGCCCATCGCGGGCTCAACGGAGGTGGCTACACCTTC
TRBJ2-3	TRBV6-4	NA	NA	CASSADPSGLDTQYF	TGTGCCAGCAGTGCTGACCCTTCAGGGTTAGATACGCAGTATTTT
TRBJ2-4	TRBV4-2	TRBD2	NA	CASSQSLRGAGNIQYF	TGTGCCAGCAGCCAATCTTTGCGGGGGGCTGGTAACATTCAGTACTTC
TRBJ2-4	TRBV5-1	NA	many	CASSLDRRDIQYF	TGCGCCAGCAGCTTGGACAGGAGGGACATTCAGTACTTC
TRBJ2-5	TRBV29-1	TRBD1	NA	CSVVGGPPGQAGPEKETQYF	TGCAGCGTTGTAGGAGGGCCCCCGGGACAGGCGGGGCCGGAAAAAGAGACCCAGTACTTC
TRBJ1-5	TRBV2	NA	few	CASRAGGQPQHF	TGTGCCAGCAGGGCGGGTGGTCAGCCCCAGCATTTT
TRBJ1-2	TRBV6-5	TRBD1	NA	CASRNTGGRGYTF	TGTGCCAGCAGAAATACAGGGGGTCGTGGCTACACCTTC
TRBJ1-1	TRBV11-2	TRBD1	NA	CASSGDRNTEAFF	TGTGCCAGCAGCGGGGACAGGAACACTGAAGCTTTCTTT
TRBJ2-1	TRBV9	TRBD1	once	CASSIRDRGRAEQFF	TGTGCCAGCAGCATCCGGGACAGGGGGCGGGCTGAGCAGTTCTTC
TRBJ2-3	TRBV28	TRBD2	few	CASAGTGTSGRGDTQYF	TGTGCCAGCGCCGGAACGGGGACTAGCGGGAGGGGGGATACGCAGTATTTT
TRBJ2-5	TRBV27	NA	NA	CASSLLPRETQYF	TGTGCCAGCAGTTTGCTCCCCCGTGAGACCCAGTACTTC
TRBJ2-7	TRBV7-2	TRBD2	NA	CASSLVTSGRYEQYF	TGTGCCAGCAGCTTAGTCACTAGCGGGAGATACGAGCAGTACTTC
TRBJ1-1	TRBV15	NA	NA	CATSTDNTEAFF	TGTGCCACCAGCACGGATAACACTGAAGCTTTCTTT
TRBJ2-1	TRBV7-8	TRBD2	NA	CASSFGASGSGEQFF	TGTGCCAGCAGCTTTGGTGCTAGCGGGAGTGGGGAGCAGTTCTTC
TRBJ2-2	TRBV6-5	NA	NA	CASSYGRGNTGELFF	TGTGCCAGCAGTTACGGGCGAGGGAACACCGGGGAGCTGTTTTTT
TRBJ2-7	TRBV27	TRBD2	NA	CASSLGGLAGGGGYEQYF	TGTGCCAGCAGTCTAGGGGGACTAGCGGGAGGCGGAGGCTACGAGCAGTACTTC
TRBJ2-7	TRBV2	TRBD1	once	CASTRDSTPYEQYF	TGTGCCAGCACCCGGGACAGTACCCCCTACGAGCAGTACTTC
TRBJ2-1	TRBV7-9	NA	NA	CASSLLINEQFF	TGTGCCAGCAGCTTACTTATCAATGAGCAGTTCTTC
TRBJ1-4	TRBV29-1	NA	few	CSVARQINEKLFF	TGCAGCGTTGCGCGGCAGATTAATGAAAAACTGTTTTTT
TRBJ2-7	TRBV27	NA	once	CASRMPHSYEQYF	TGTGCCAGCAGGATGCCCCACTCCTACGAGCAGTACTTC
TRBJ2-7	TRBV6-6	NA	NA	CASRGRLGADYEQYF	TGTGCCAGCAGGGGTCGGTTGGGCGCCGATTACGAGCAGTACTTC
TRBJ1-2	TRBV25-1	NA	NA	CASSERGIRYGYTF	TGTGCCAGCAGTGAACGGGGGATAAGATATGGCTACACCTTC
TRBJ2-7	TRBV10-3	NA	NA	CAIGNRRHYEQYF	TGTGCCATCGGGAACAGGAGGCACTACGAGCAGTACTTC
TRBJ1-2	TRBV11-2	TRBD1	NA	CASSPRDSVNYGYTF	TGTGCCAGCAGCCCCCGGGACAGCGTAAACTATGGCTACACCTTC
TRBJ2-7	TRBV10-1	TRBD2	NA	CASSEQRESEQYF	TGCGCCAGCAGTGAGCAGCGGGAATCCGAGCAGTACTTC
TRBJ1-4	TRBV5-4	NA	NA	CASSLRPDPNEKLFF	TGTGCCAGCAGCTTGCGTCCAGACCCTAACGAAAAACTGTTTTTT
TRBJ1-3	TRBV6-1	NA	once	CASSDHITAADF	TGTGCCAGCAGTGACCATATTACGGCGGCGGATTTT
TRBJ1-2	TRBV5-8	TRBD1	few	CASSPRTGPSLYGYTF	TGTGCCAGCAGCCCCCGGACAGGACCTTCCCTCTATGGCTACACCTTC
TRBJ2-1	TRBV29-1	NA	NA	CSVDRVYNEQFF	TGCAGCGTTGACAGGGTATACAATGAGCAGTTCTTC
TRBJ1-4	TRBV15	TRBD1	NA	CATSRETGGKLFF	TGTGCCACCAGCAGAGAAACAGGGGGAAAACTGTTTTTT
TRBJ1-5	TRBV10-3	NA	NA	CAISPGFSSNQPQHF	TGTGCCATCAGCCCCGGTTTTAGTAGCAATCAGCCCCAGCATTTT
TRBJ2-7	TRBV6-1	TRBD1	NA	CASSEARDRVYEQYF	TGTGCCAGCAGTGAAGCCAGGGACAGGGTCTACGAGCAGTACTTC
TRBJ2-1	TRBV2	TRBD2	NA	CASRGSLAGEYNEQFF	TGTGCCAGCAGGGGATCACTAGCGGGAGAATACAATGAGCAGTTCTTC
TRBJ2-7	TRBV30	NA	NA	CAWSRRPYEQYF	TGTGCCTGGAGTCGAAGGCCCTACGAGCAGTACTTC
TRBJ1-1	TRBV28	NA	NA	CASSLTIEAFF	TGTGCCAGCAGTTTAACCATTGAAGCTTTCTTT
TRBJ1-1	TRBV19	NA	few	CASSAPRTPNTEAFF	TGTGCCAGTAGTGCGCCGAGGACACCGAACACTGAAGCTTTCTTT
TRBJ2-1	TRBV7-3	TRBD1	few	CASSLTPLRQGGYNEQFF	TGTGCCAGCAGCTTAACCCCCCTCCGACAGGGGGGTTACAATGAGCAGTTCTTC
TRBJ1-1	TRBV28	NA	once	CASSLMRGSWAEAFF	TGTGCCAGCAGTTTAATGCGGGGCTCGTGGGCTGAAGCTTTCTTT
TRBJ1-2	TRBV15	NA	NA	CATSREGSWSNYGYTF	TGTGCCACCAGCAGAGAGGGCAGCTGGTCTAACTATGGCTACACCTTC
TRBJ1-1	TRBV28	TRBD1	many	CASISGQQAEAFF	TGTGCCAGCATATCGGGACAGCAAGCTGAAGCTTTCTTT
TRBJ1-4	TRBV11-2	NA	NA	CASSLGIGGREKLFF	TGTGCCAGCAGCTTAGGAATAGGGGGAAGGGAAAAACTGTTTTTT
TRBJ1-1	TRBV27	NA	NA	CASSFGEPGTEAFF	TGTGCCAGCAGTTTTGGGGAGCCGGGGACTGAAGCTTTCTTT
TRBJ2-2	TRBV6-1	TRBD1	NA	CASSENRVRGQGGELFF	TGTGCCAGCAGTGAAAATCGTGTCAGGGGGCAGGGCGGGGAGCTGTTTTTT
TRBJ2-1	TRBV29-1	TRBD1	NA	CSAGGQGFNEQFF	TGCAGCGCGGGGGGACAGGGTTTCAATGAGCAGTTCTTC
TRBJ2-4	TRBV28	NA	NA	CASNPHQSGSIQYF	TGTGCCAGTAACCCTCACCAGTCAGGAAGCATTCAGTACTTC
TRBJ2-1	TRBV5-1	NA	once	CASSWAQAEQFF	TGTGCCAGCAGCTGGGCCCAAGCCGAGCAGTTCTTC